A selection of T cell receptor beta chains follows, all from one sample in a study of identical twins. In TCRdb, the 5' RACE reads were re-called with MiXCR into one record per CDR3 protein. The sample shows around 490,000 distinct CDR3 sequences, about a fifth of them seen only once. These data were also filed under a second study, of yellow fever vaccine responses in identical twins.

The specimen was CD4+ T cells sorted from blood. The receptors were sampled from a woman between 18 and 29 years old in good health. Both conserved end residues are part of each CDR3. D genes are given only for firm matches. Clone size is shown for a subset of rows, as once, few, many or a class of expanded clone.

j_call v_call clone_size d_call cdr3_nt cdr3_aa
TRBJ1-1 TRBV20-1 NA NA TGCAGTGCGAGGGAAGGCACTGAAGCTTTCTTT CSAREGTEAFF
TRBJ2-7 TRBV28 NA TRBD2 TGTGCCAGCATCGAGACCCTAGCGGGCTCCTACGAGCAGTACTTC CASIETLAGSYEQYF
TRBJ2-1 TRBV5-6 few NA TGTGCCAGCAGCTTAAGGGTAGCGGACTACAATGAGCAGTTCTTC CASSLRVADYNEQFF
TRBJ2-1 TRBV12-3/TRBV12-4 few NA TGTGCCAGCAGTCTCCGACTATTCTCGGCTTTCAGTGAGCAGTTCTTC CASSLRLFSAFSEQFF
TRBJ1-5 TRBV7-8 few NA TGTGCCAGCAACGAACGGGGCAATCAGCCCCAGCATTTT CASNERGNQPQHF
TRBJ2-7 TRBV7-6 few TRBD1 TGTGCCAGCAGCTCGGACAGGCGTTACGAGCAGTACTTC CASSSDRRYEQYF
TRBJ2-6 TRBV6-1 few TRBD1 TGTGCCAGCAGTGCACAGACAGGGGGCCTTTCTGGGGCCAACGTCCTGACTTTC CASSAQTGGLSGANVLTF
TRBJ1-1 TRBV10-3 few NA TGTGCCACCTCTCTGGAGAAGGGCAGCACTGAAGCTTTCTTT CATSLEKGSTEAFF
TRBJ1-1 TRBV6-5 few NA TGTGCCAGCAGTTACAAGGGCTGGGGCACTGAAGCTTTCTTT CASSYKGWGTEAFF
TRBJ2-1 TRBV5-6 few TRBD2 TGTGCCAGCAGCACGGGACTAGCGGGAGGGCCTGGGAATGAGCAGTTCTTC CASSTGLAGGPGNEQFF
TRBJ2-5 TRBV11-2 NA NA TGTGCCAGCAGCCCCCGTAGCAGGGGCCAAGAGACCCAGTACTTC CASSPRSRGQETQYF
TRBJ2-3 TRBV7-2 NA TRBD2 TGTGCCAGCAGCTTAGTCGGGACTAGCGGCACAGATACGCAGTATTTT CASSLVGTSGTDTQYF
TRBJ2-1 TRBV14 few TRBD1 TGTGCCAGCAGCCGAGGATTGACAGGGATCCTCAATGAGCAGTTCTTC CASSRGLTGILNEQFF
TRBJ2-5 TRBV10-3 few TRBD2 TGTGCCATCGGAGCTAGCGGGGGGGCCCTCCTTGGAGAGACCCAGTACTTC CAIGASGGALLGETQYF
TRBJ2-5 TRBV4-2 NA TRBD1 TGTGCCAGCAGCCCCCCGTCGCGGACAGGGGAAAAAGAGACCCAGTACTTC CASSPPSRTGEKETQYF
TRBJ2-1 TRBV28 many TRBD2 TGTGCCAGCAGCCTCCAGGAGCGGGAGTTCTACAATGAGCAGTTCTTC CASSLQEREFYNEQFF
TRBJ2-2 TRBV4-1 NA NA TGCGCCAGCAGCCAATCGCCGACATCCGGGGAGCTGTTTTTT CASSQSPTSGELFF
TRBJ2-3 TRBV6-2/TRBV6-3 few NA TGTGCCAGCAGTTATTACGGCAGGGGAGATACGCAGTATTTT CASSYYGRGDTQYF
TRBJ2-3 TRBV3-1 NA TRBD2 TGTGCCAGCAGCCAAGCTAGCGGGGGAGGGACAGATACGCAGTATTTT CASSQASGGGTDTQYF
TRBJ1-4 TRBV18 NA NA TGTGCCAGCTCACCACCGGTCAGGGGCGTTAATGAAAAACTGTTTTTT CASSPPVRGVNEKLFF